This is a list of T cell receptor beta chains from one sample in a study of cytomegalovirus exposure and HLA in healthy donors. Libraries were prepared by immunoSEQ multiplex PCR; TCRdb keeps only in-frame clonotypes and omits some of them. The sample has roughly 120,000 clones; approximately 79% are singletons. Sequencing was done on a sample of PBMCs. Receptors were obtained from a man in his forties or fifties in good health and CMV-seropositive. The CDR3 runs from the conserved cysteine through the conserved F or W. The D gene is left open where the match is weak. Where a row states a size, it is once, few, many or the class of an expanded clone; other rows omit it.

>TRBV6-5|.|.|TRBJ1-2
TGTGCCAGCCTCTCCGGCTATGGCTACACCTTC
CASLSGYGYTF
>TRBV5-4|.|.|TRBJ1-4
TGTGCCAGCAGCGACCGGGGGGCGGAAGAAAAACTGTTTTTT
CASSDRGAEEKLFF
>TRBV29-1|.|TRBD1|TRBJ1-1
TGCAGCGTTAAGGGACAGGGAGGAACTGAAGCTTTCTTT
CSVKGQGGTEAFF
>TRBV7-2|once|TRBD1|TRBJ1-5
TGTGCCAGCAGCTTAGAGGGACAGAGCAATCAGCCCCAGCATTTT
CASSLEGQSNQPQHF
>TRBV7-8|.|.|TRBJ1-2
TGTGCCAGCAGCCCTGAGGTCAGGGGCTATGGCTACACCTTC
CASSPEVRGYGYTF
>TRBV28|few|TRBD1|TRBJ2-7
TGTGCCAGCAGACTCGGGGACAGGGCCTACGAGCAGTACTTC
CASRLGDRAYEQYF
>TRBV6-1|.|.|TRBJ2-7
TGTGCCAGCGCCCTGGGAGGTCTGATCTACGAGCAGTACTTC
CASALGGLIYEQYF
>TRBV7-8|.|.|TRBJ1-1
TGTGCCAGCAGCTTACAGGGATCGTACACTGAAGCTTTCTTT
CASSLQGSYTEAFF
>TRBV5-4|.|.|TRBJ2-7
TGTGCCAGCAGCTCCGCCAGCATTCTCTTGGGGGGCTACGAGCAGTACTTC
CASSSASILLGGYEQYF
>TRBV5-1|.|.|TRBJ2-3
TGCGCCAGCAGCTTGGGGCAGGGACAAACGCAGTATTTT
CASSLGQGQTQYF
>TRBV29-1|.|.|TRBJ2-5
TGCAGCGTTTCAACAGACCAAGAGACCCAGTACTTC
CSVSTDQETQYF
>TRBV5-1|.|.|TRBJ1-1
TGCGCCAGCAGGGGGGCCGGGAACACTGAAGCTTTCTTT
CASRGAGNTEAFF
>TRBV2|.|TRBD1|TRBJ2-1
TGTGCCAGCAGTTGGAACAGGGGGGACAATGAGCAGTTCTTC
CASSWNRGDNEQFF
>TRBV11-2|once|TRBD1|TRBJ2-7
TGTGCCAGCCACTTTGGGGGACAGGGCCACGAGCAGTACTTC
CASHFGGQGHEQYF
>TRBV11-2|.|.|TRBJ2-5
TGTGCCAGCAGCTTAAGGGAGGAGACCCAGTACTTC
CASSLREETQYF
>TRBV15|.|.|TRBJ2-6
TGTGCCACCAGCCCGCCCCACCAGCAGAGGAAAACATCTGGGGCCAACGTCCTGACTTTC
CATSPPHQQRKTSGANVLTF
>TRBV27|.|.|TRBJ1-5
TGTGCCAGCAGTTTAGGTGGGGGCGGAGGTCAGCCCCAGCATTTT
CASSLGGGGGQPQHF
>TRBV7-9|once|.|TRBJ2-5
TGTGCCAGCAGCTTAAAAGCGGACCAAGAGACCCAGTACTTC
CASSLKADQETQYF
>TRBV6-1|medium-sized|TRBD2|TRBJ2-3
TGTGCCAGCAGTGAACTAGCGGGGGGGCCAGATACGCAGTATTTT
CASSELAGGPDTQYF
>TRBV19|.|.|TRBJ1-1
TGTGCCAGTAGTATTGGCACAGTCCCTAAAGCTTTCTTT
CASSIGTVPKAFF
>TRBV11-2|.|.|TRBJ2-7
TGTGCCAGCAGCTTGGGACTGAACTACGAGCAGTACTTC
CASSLGLNYEQYF
>TRBV6-6|.|TRBD1|TRBJ1-2
TGTGCCAGCACCCAACAGGGGGCGGCTTGGATGGGGGGCTACACCTTC
CASTQQGAAWMGGYTF
>TRBV11-1|.|.|TRBJ1-4
TGTGCCAGCAGTCAAATCTCCGGTGTAAAACTGTTTTTT
CASSQISGVKLFF
>TRBV14|.|.|TRBJ2-5
TGTGCCACCGAACCCCTTAGGGGGAGCGAGACCCAGTACTTC
CATEPLRGSETQYF
>TRBV7-2|.|TRBD2|TRBJ2-2
TGTGCCATGACTAGCGGGGGGGCGCACGGGGAGCTGTTTTTT
CAMTSGGAHGELFF
>TRBV7-9|.|.|TRBJ2-2
TGTTCCAGCAGCCTCCCGGGGGTTGGGGCCGGGGAGCTGTTTTTT
CSSSLPGVGAGELFF
>TRBV18|.|.|TRBJ2-1
TGTGCCAGCTCACCAGCGCTTGCCAGGGAAGGTGAGCAGTTCTTC
CASSPALAREGEQFF
>TRBV7-2|.|TRBD1|TRBJ1-2
TGTGCCAGCAGCTTACAACAGGGGGCTCGAGGCTACACCTTC
CASSLQQGARGYTF
>TRBV6-6|.|.|TRBJ1-5
TGTGCCAGCAGTTACAATCAGTATAGCAATCAGCCCCAGCATTTT
CASSYNQYSNQPQHF
>TRBV10-1|.|TRBD1|TRBJ1-5
TGCGCCAGCAGTGAGGGGGGGACAGGCAATCAGCCCCAGCATTTT
CASSEGGTGNQPQHF
>TRBV19|.|TRBD1|TRBJ1-4
TGTGCCAGTACCCCGGGACAGGTCACTAATGAAAAACTGTTTTTT
CASTPGQVTNEKLFF